Sequencing of this T cell receptor (beta chain) was carried out in a study of T cell repertoires in cytomegalovirus infection. Study information: Newly reported HLA-C-restricted and thoroughly characterized HLA-B-restricted CMV epitopes were employed.

One entry per CDR3 protein, called by TCRdb with MiXCR from the reads. The sample shows around 900,000 distinct CDR3 sequences, approximately 31% of them seen only once. At least ten counts were recorded for this clonotype. The antigen is undetermined. Germline loops: CDR1 LNHDA, CDR2 SQIVND (reference sequence). The CDR3 runs 15 residues. Trimming cost V 5 bases and J 6 bases, with 17 bases left between them. The source was cultured CD8+ T cells from PBMCs, collected from culture after CMV antigen stimulation. This TCR derives from a human donor in good health (CMV status not recorded). Some clones in this sample may be carry-over from other donors' samples. V gene TRBV19 combines with J gene TRBJ2-1; D assignment may be TRBD1 or TRBD2 (5 bases each). CDR3 protein: CASSFTVFGGNEQFF. CDR3 DNA: TGTGCCAGTAGTTTCACAGTTTTTGGGGGCAATGAGCAGTTCTTC.